This T cell receptor beta chain was retrieved from a study of CD8 T cells in Susac syndrome (dated by TCRdb to between 2018 and 2020). Background for the entire study: Whether CD8+ T cell activation and differentiation in Susac syndrome was antigen driven was tested using repertoire sequencing. What the study reported, not specific to this receptor: The TCR sequencing and HLA analysis was acknowledged to have included a relatively small number of individuals.

RNA was extracted using the RNeasy kit, and roughly 0.5 to 1 microgram was reverse transcribed with random hexamers. The immunoSEQ multiplex PCR assay, which covers 54 Vbeta and 13 Jbeta segments, was used to amplify TCR beta CDR3 regions. To correct PCR amplification bias, a synthetic template baseline was used for both primer optimization and computational correction. Concerning the study's data processing: Reads were assigned to V, D and J genes according to IMGT and analyzed in immunoSEQ Analyzer, with only productive sequences retained. Clonality was calculated as one minus the Shannon entropy normalized by log2 of the number of productive unique sequences. Public and private clones were assessed among the 100 most prevalent clones of each patient and control. Clones were defined as Susac-specific if absent from the healthy and MS cohorts, from over a thousand published viral clones and from other ImmuneACCESS disease sequences. Through fastp at Q25 and MiXCR, TCRdb rebuilt clones from the public reads, retaining in-frame beta chains. Each CDR3 protein appears once, grouped with its most common genes and DNA. For this entry, the V and J calls and clone size follow TCRdb and not the study's own pipeline. The sample has some 190,000 distinct CDR3 sequences on record, around 93% of them singletons. The ten top clones hold 0.1% of the sample.

Notes on this clonotype: Its antigen is unknown. Qualities for individual bases were not recorded, and no much larger clone is one base off.

Peripheral blood CD8+ and CD4+ T cells from healthy donors, Susac syndrome patients and multiple sclerosis patients were profiled using high-throughput TCR beta sequencing. Healthy donors were age- and sex-matched controls. Bulk CD8+ and CD4+ T cells were purified by magnetic negative isolation, whereas CD8+ TEMRA cells were enriched by FACS. Blood was collected in EDTA tubes and processed within 24 hours, with PBMCs isolated through density gradient centrifugation. PBMCs intended for TCR sequencing were frozen in liquid nitrogen and were later thawed in a 37 degrees C water bath. The sorted or isolated CD4+, CD8+ and CD8+ TEMRA cells had a purity of 90% or higher. Taken from the germline V gene, the CDR1 and CDR2 loops are SGHTA and FQGNSA. From the cysteine through the phenylalanine, the CDR3 covers 13 amino acids. Left in the record is the CDR3 DNA by itself, 39 bases read in frame from the first base. Relative to germline, V is 5 bases shorter and J is 5 bases shorter, with 10 bases between their ends.

The clonotype was recovered from a human donor in good health. Recombination joined TRBV7-2 with TRBJ1-5; TRBD1 is a possible D gene, resting on 6 matching bases. The source material was CD4+ T cells from PBMCs. The DNA is TGTGCCAGCAGCACCCGACAGGATCAGCCCCAGCATTTT. Its product reads: CASSTRQDQPQHF.